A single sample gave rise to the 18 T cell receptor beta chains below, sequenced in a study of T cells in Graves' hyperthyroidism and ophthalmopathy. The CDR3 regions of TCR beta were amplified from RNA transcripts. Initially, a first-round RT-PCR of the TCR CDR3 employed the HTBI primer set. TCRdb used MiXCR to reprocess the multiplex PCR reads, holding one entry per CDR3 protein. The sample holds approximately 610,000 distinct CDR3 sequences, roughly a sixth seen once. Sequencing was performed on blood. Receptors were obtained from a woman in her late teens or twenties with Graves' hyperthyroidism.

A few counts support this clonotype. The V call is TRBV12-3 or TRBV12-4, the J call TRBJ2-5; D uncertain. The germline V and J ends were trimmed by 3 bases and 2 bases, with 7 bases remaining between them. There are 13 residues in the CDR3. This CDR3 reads CASSFVAQETQYF. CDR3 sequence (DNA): TGTGCCAGCAGTTTTGTGGCTCAAGAGACCCAGTACTTC.

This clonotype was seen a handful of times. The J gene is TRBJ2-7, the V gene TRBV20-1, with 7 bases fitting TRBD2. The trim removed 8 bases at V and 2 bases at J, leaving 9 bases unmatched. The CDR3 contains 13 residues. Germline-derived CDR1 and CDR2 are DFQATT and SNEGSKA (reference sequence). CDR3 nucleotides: TGCAGTCTCTCTACGGGGACTACCTACGAGCAGTACTTC. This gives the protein CSLSTGTTYEQYF.

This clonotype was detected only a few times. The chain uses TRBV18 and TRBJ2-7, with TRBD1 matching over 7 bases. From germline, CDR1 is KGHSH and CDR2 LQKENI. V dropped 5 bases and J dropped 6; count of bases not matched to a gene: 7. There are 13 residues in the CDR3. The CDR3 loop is CASSSGTGAEQYF. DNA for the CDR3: TGTGCCAGCTCATCGGGTACAGGGGCCGAGCAGTACTTC.

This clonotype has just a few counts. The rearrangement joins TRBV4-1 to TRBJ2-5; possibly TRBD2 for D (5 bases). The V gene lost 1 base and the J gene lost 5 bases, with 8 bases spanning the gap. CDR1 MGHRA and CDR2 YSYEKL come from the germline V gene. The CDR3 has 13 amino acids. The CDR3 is CASSQVVAETQYF. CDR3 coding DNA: TGCGCCAGCAGCCAAGTGGTAGCGGAGACCCAGTACTTC.

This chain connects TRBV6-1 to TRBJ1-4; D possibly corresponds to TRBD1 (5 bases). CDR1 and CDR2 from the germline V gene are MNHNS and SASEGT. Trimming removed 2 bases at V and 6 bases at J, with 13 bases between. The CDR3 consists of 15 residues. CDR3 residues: CASSERQRSDEKLFF. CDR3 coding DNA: TGTGCCAGCAGTGAAAGACAGCGCTCTGATGAAAAACTGTTTTTT.

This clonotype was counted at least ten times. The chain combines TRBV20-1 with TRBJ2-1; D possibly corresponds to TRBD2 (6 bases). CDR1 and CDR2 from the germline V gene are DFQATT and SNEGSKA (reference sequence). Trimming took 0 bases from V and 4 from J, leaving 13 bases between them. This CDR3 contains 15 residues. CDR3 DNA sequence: TGCAGTGCTAGAGATCCAGCGGGTTCTTACAATGAGCAGTTCTTC. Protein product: CSARDPAGSYNEQFF.

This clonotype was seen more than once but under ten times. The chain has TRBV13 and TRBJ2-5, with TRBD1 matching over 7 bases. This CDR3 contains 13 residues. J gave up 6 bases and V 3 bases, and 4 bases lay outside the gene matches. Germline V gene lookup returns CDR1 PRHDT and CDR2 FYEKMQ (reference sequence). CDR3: CASSFRDRKTQYF. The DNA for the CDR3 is TGTGCCAGCAGCTTCCGGGACAGAAAGACCCAGTACTTC.

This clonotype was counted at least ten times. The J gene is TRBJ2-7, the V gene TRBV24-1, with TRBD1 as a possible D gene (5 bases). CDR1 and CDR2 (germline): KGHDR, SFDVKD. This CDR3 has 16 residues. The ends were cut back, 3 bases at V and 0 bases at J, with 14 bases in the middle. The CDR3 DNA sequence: TGTGCCACCAGTGATGTGGACATACCGAGCTCCTACGAGCAGTACTTC. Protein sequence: CATSDVDIPSSYEQYF.

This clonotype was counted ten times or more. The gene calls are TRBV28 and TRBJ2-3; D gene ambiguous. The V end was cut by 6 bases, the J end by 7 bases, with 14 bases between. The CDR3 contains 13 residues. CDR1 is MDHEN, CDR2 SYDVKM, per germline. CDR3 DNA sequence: TGTGCCAGCAGCTCAGAGCAGGCTTATACGCAGTATTTT. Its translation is CASSSEQAYTQYF.

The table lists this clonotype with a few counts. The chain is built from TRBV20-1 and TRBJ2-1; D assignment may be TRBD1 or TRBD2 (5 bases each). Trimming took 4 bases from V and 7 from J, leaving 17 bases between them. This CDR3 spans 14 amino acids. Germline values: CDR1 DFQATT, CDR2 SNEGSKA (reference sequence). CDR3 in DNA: TGCAGTGCTACCCCGGGGCCGTTAGTTAATGAGCAGTTCTTC. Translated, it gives CSATPGPLVNEQFF.

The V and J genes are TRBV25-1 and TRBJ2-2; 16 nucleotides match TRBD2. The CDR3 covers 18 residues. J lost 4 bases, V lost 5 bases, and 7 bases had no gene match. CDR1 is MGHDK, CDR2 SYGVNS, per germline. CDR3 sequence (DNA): TGTGCCAGCAGTCTCTTGGGACTAGCGGGAGGGGGCACCGGGGAGCTGTTTTTT. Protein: CASSLLGLAGGGTGELFF.

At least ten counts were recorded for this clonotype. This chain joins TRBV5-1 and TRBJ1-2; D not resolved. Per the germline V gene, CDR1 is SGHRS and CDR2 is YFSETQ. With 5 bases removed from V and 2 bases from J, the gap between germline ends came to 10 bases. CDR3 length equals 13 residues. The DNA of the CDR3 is TGCGCCAGCAGTACAGAATCGAACTATGGCTACACCTTC. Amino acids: CASSTESNYGYTF.

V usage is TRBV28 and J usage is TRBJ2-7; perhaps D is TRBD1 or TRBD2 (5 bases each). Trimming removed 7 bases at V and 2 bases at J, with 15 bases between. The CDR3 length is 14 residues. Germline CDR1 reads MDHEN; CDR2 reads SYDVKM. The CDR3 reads CASTNRGKPYEQYF. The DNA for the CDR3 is TGTGCCAGCACCAACCGGGGCAAACCCTACGAGCAGTACTTC.

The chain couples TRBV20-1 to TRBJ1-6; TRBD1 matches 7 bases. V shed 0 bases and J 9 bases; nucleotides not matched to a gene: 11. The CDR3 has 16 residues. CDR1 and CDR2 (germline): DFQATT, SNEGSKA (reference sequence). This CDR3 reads CSARDINRGGTSPLHF. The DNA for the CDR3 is TGCAGTGCTAGAGATATAAACAGGGGAGGAACTTCACCCCTCCACTTT.

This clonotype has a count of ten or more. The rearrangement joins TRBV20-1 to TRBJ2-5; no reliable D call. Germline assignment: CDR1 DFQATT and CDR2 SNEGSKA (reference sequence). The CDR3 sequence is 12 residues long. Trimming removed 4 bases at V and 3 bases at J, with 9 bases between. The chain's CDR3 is CSATNSKETQYF. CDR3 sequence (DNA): TGCAGTGCTACCAATTCCAAAGAGACCCAGTACTTC.

The CDR3 sequence is CASSFWDRNYEQYF. For the CDR3, the DNA is TGTGCCAGCAGCTTCTGGGACCGTAACTACGAGCAGTACTTC. V is TRBV13 and J is TRBJ2-7; D possibly matches TRBD1 or TRBD2 (5 bases each). V lost 3 bases to trimming and J lost 3 bases, with 12 bases between them. Germline loops: CDR1 PRHDT, CDR2 FYEKMQ (reference sequence). This CDR3 is 14 amino acids long. The complete variable domain, with remaining parts taken from reference TRBV13 and TRBJ2-7, reads AAGVIQSPRHLIKEKRETATLKCYPIPRHDTVYWYQQGPGQDPQFLISFYEKMQSDKGSIPDRFSAQQFSDYHSELNMSSLELGDSALYFCASSFWDRNYEQYFGPGTRLTVT.

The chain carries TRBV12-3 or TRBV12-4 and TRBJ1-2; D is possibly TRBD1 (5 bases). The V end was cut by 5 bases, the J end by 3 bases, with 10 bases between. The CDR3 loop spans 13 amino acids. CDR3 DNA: TGTGCCAGCAGTAGACAGCCGGACTATGGCTACACCTTC. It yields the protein CASSRQPDYGYTF.

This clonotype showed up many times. CDR3 in amino acids: CASSLGQGVNQPQHF. CDR3 DNA sequence: TGTGCCAGCAGTTTAGGGCAGGGGGTCAATCAGCCCCAGCATTTT. The V and J genes are TRBV12-3 or TRBV12-4 and TRBJ1-5; TRBD1 matches 7 bases. This CDR3 comprises 15 residues. The V gene end was trimmed by 1 base and the J gene end by 3 bases; junction bases not matched to a gene: 3.